This TCR beta chain originates from a study of T cells in localized non-small cell lung cancer. General study findings and limits: Out of the top 100 tumor clones, a median about 50 were seen in adjacent lung. Uninvolved nearby lung showed the greatest T cell clonality, exceeding that found in tumor. Prolonged overall survival went with higher T cell density in the blood. Investigators sequenced only a single tumor region, leaving heterogeneity possible.

The repertoire was sequenced with immunoSEQ multiplex PCR; TCRdb's copy has only in-frame clones and lacks some. The sample contains approximately 15,000 clones, around 90% of which appear only once. This clone was detected only once. Its antigen remains unidentified. Sequencing used peripheral blood mononuclear cells, obtained before any cancer treatment. The clonotype was recovered from a woman aged 40-69 years with stage III lung adenocarcinoma.

DNA for the CDR3: TGTGCCATCAGTACAGGGGAGATCGCACCCCTCCACTTT. Its translation is CAISTGEIAPLHF. This rearrangement joins TRBV10-3 to TRBJ1-6; 7 bases are a match to TRBD1. This CDR3 spans 13 amino acids. Germline V gene sequence: CDR1 ENHRY, CDR2 SYGVKD. V gave up 5 bases and J gave up 11 bases; unmatched junction bases: 6.